The 20 T cell receptor beta chains below come from one sample, sequenced in a study of cytomegalovirus exposure and HLA in healthy donors. The PCR contained 60 Vbeta and 13 Jbeta primers. Data came from immunoSEQ multiplex PCR; TCRdb stores just in-frame clones and leaves some out. The sample lists 130,000 to 150,000 clones; 68% were seen once. Source material: PBMCs. The receptor source for this set is a man in his 60s in good health and CMV-seronegative.

The chain employs TRBV6-5 and TRBJ1-2; 10 bases align to TRBD1. Trimming removed 0 bases from V and 6 bases from J; junction bases left unmatched: 4. This CDR3 is 15 amino acids long. Germline CDR1 and CDR2: MNHEY and SVGAGI. The CDR3 loop is CASSYSGTGDDGYTF. The CDR3 nucleotides are TGTGCCAGCAGTTACTCCGGGACAGGGGATGATGGCTACACCTTC.

This clone was found once. This chain links TRBV9 with TRBJ2-2, with D maybe TRBD2 (5 bases). Per the germline V gene, CDR1 is SGDLS and CDR2 is YYNGEE. Trimming took off 0 bases at V and 6 bases at J, with 9 bases between the two ends. The CDR3 spans 14 residues. The CDR3 reads CASSVEGAPGELFF. The DNA for the CDR3 is TGTGCCAGCAGCGTAGAGGGAGCCCCCGGGGAGCTGTTTTTT.

The rearrangement uses TRBV14 and TRBJ1-1; 7 bases are shared with TRBD1. The CDR3 has 15 amino acids. V lost 2 bases to trimming and J lost 5 bases; unmatched junction nucleotides: 8. The germline CDR1 and CDR2 sequences are SGHDN and FVKESK. Written as DNA, the CDR3 is TGTGCCAGCAGCCAACAGGGGGGATTTGTGACTGAAGCTTTCTTT. Its translation: CASSQQGGFVTEAFF.

This rearrangement joins TRBV9 to TRBJ1-1, with TRBD1 matching 10 bases. This CDR3 region has 15 residues. The ends lost 2 bases at V and 6 bases at J; junction bases unmatched: 7. From germline, CDR1 is SGDLS and CDR2 YYNGEE. The DNA for the CDR3 is TGTGCCAGCAGCGTCGCCTCGACAGGGGGCGCTGAAGCTTTCTTT. Translating gives CASSVASTGGAEAFF.

This clone has only a few counts. V is TRBV10-3 and J is TRBJ1-3; 10 positions match TRBD1. V lost 5 bases to trimming and J lost 4 bases; unmatched junction nucleotides: 5. CDR1 and CDR2 (germline): ENHRY, SYGVKD. The CDR3 sequence is 15 residues long. CDR3 region: CAISSGTGDGNTIYF. In DNA, the CDR3 is TGTGCCATCAGTTCCGGGACAGGGGACGGAAACACCATATATTTT.

The table lists this clone with a few counts. The chain links TRBV30 to TRBJ1-1; D perhaps matches TRBD1 (6 bases). The ends were cut back, 0 bases at V and 4 bases at J, with 12 bases in the middle. Germline V gene lookup returns CDR1 GTSNPN and CDR2 SVGIG (reference sequence). The CDR3 is 14 residues long. The CDR3 coding sequence is TGTGCCTGGAGTGTAAGGGCCAGGGGCACTGAAGCTTTCTTT. This gives the protein CAWSVRARGTEAFF.

The CDR3 coding sequence is TGCGCCAGCAGCGATGTGTCGGGGGGCTACGAGCAGTACTTC. Amino acid sequence: CASSDVSGGYEQYF. The chain employs TRBV5-1 and TRBJ2-7, with TRBD2 matching over 7 bases. The CDR3 consists of 14 residues. Germline V gene sequence: CDR1 SGHRS, CDR2 YFSETQ. Losses at the gene ends were 4 bases for V and 3 bases for J; bases not matched to a gene: 7.

The chain carries TRBV19 and TRBJ1-1; TRBD1 matches 8 bases. The trim removed 0 bases at V and 5 bases at J, leaving 5 bases unmatched. Germline assignment: CDR1 LNHDA and CDR2 SQIVND (reference sequence). The length of the CDR3 is 15 residues. The CDR3 bases are TGTGCCAGTAGTATAGACCAGGGGGCGCAAACTGAAGCTTTCTTT. It is translated as CASSIDQGAQTEAFF.

This clone was detected only a few times. The chain joins TRBV7-3 to TRBJ2-7; 8 bases agree with TRBD2. CDR3 size: 14 residues. V lost 5 bases, J lost 4 bases, and 7 bases stayed unmatched. Germline V lookup: CDR1 SGHTA, CDR2 FQGTGA. The CDR3 here is CASSRGSGSYEQYF. The CDR3 DNA follows: TGTGCCAGCAGCAGAGGAAGCGGGAGTTACGAGCAGTACTTC.

The chain recombines TRBV6-1 with TRBJ1-5, with no clear D. CDR3 length: 17 residues. The germline V gene encodes CDR1 MNHNS and CDR2 SASEGT. Between the trimmed V and J ends, which lost 2 bases and 3 bases, there was a span of 17 bases. In DNA form, the CDR3 reads TGTGCCAGCAGTGAACGTGGAGGGATGCCCTTCAATCAGCCCCAGCATTTT. Amino acids: CASSERGGMPFNQPQHF.

This clone was found a few times. The chain joins TRBV28 to TRBJ1-2; no definite D call. CDR3 length: 13 residues. Germline assignment: CDR1 MDHEN and CDR2 SYDVKM. V gave up 10 bases and J gave up 6 bases, with 18 bases separating them. The CDR3 sequence is CAILPTENHGYTF. The CDR3 DNA sequence: TGTGCCATCCTCCCTACCGAAAATCATGGCTACACCTTC.

The chain has TRBV27 and TRBJ2-5; weak D call: TRBD1 (6 bases). The V gene lost 5 bases and the J gene lost 0 bases, with 10 bases spanning the gap. From germline, CDR1 is MNHEY and CDR2 SMNVEV (reference sequence). The CDR3 consists of 14 residues. CDR3 coding DNA: TGTGCCAGCAGTCCTAGGGGGTACCAAGAGACCCAGTACTTC. This encodes CASSPRGYQETQYF.

V usage is TRBV6-5 and J usage is TRBJ2-3; 9 nucleotides align to TRBD2. Germline values: CDR1 MNHEY, CDR2 SVGAGI. V lost 6 bases, J lost 6 bases, and 7 bases stayed unmatched. The CDR3 spans 14 residues. As DNA, the CDR3 is TGTGCCAGCAGCCTTAGCGGGAGTAGGGATACGCAGTATTTT. Protein: CASSLSGSRDTQYF.

The chain uses TRBV19 and TRBJ2-1; 14 bases map to TRBD2. Germline CDR1 reads LNHDA; CDR2 reads SQIVND (reference sequence). V gave up 7 bases and J gave up 0 bases; unmatched junction bases: 2. This CDR3 has 16 residues. The CDR3 here is CASIGTSGGSYNEQFF. Written as DNA, the CDR3 is TGTGCCAGTATTGGGACTAGCGGGGGCTCCTACAATGAGCAGTTCTTC.

This rearrangement joins TRBV14 to TRBJ2-3; 11 bases match TRBD2. The CDR3 runs to 18 residues. In germline, CDR1 is SGHDN, CDR2 FVKESK. Trimming took 6 bases from V and 2 from J; bases not matched to a gene: 13. The CDR3 is CASSKTSSGRPSTDTQYF. DNA of the CDR3: TGTGCCAGCAGTAAGACGTCTAGCGGGAGGCCCTCCACAGATACGCAGTATTTT.

The chain has TRBV9 and TRBJ2-7; the D gene is possibly TRBD1 (6 bases). V shed 4 bases and J shed 0 bases, with 17 bases lying between them. This CDR3 contains 16 residues. The germline CDR1 and CDR2 sequences are SGDLS and YYNGEE. The CDR3 region has the DNA TGTGCCAGCAGCACACGACAGGCGCAGAGCTCCTACGAGCAGTACTTC. Protein sequence: CASSTRQAQSSYEQYF.

This clone was picked up one time. The chain couples TRBV11-2 to TRBJ2-5, with 16 positions matching TRBD2. CDR3 size: 17 residues. CDR1 and CDR2 (germline): SGHAT, FQNNGV. The ends lost 5 bases at V and 5 bases at J; junction bases unmatched: 8. The CDR3 DNA follows: TGTGCCAGCAGCACAGGGACTAGCGGGAGGGCAGGGGAGACCCAGTACTTC. This sequence encodes CASSTGTSGRAGETQYF.

The chain recombines TRBV6-5 with TRBJ2-6, with D perhaps TRBD1 (6 bases). The CDR3 extends over 14 amino acids. The V gene lost 6 bases and the J gene lost 2 bases, with 8 bases spanning the gap. In germline, CDR1 is MNHEY, CDR2 SVGAGI. The CDR3 spells CASSRDTGANVLTF. The CDR3 bases are TGTGCCAGCAGCCGGGACACTGGGGCCAACGTCCTGACTTTC.

The chain couples TRBV5-1 to TRBJ2-5, with 9 bases matching TRBD2. The germline V gene has CDR1 SGHRS and CDR2 YFSETQ. Trimming removed 4 bases from V and 4 bases from J; junction bases left unmatched: 8. The length of the CDR3 is 15 residues. This CDR3 is CASSDLAGIGETQYF. The DNA for the CDR3 is TGCGCCAGCAGCGACCTAGCGGGAATCGGAGAGACCCAGTACTTC.

V gene TRBV7-2 combines with J gene TRBJ1-2, with D uncertain. CDR1 and CDR2 (germline): SGHTA, FQGNSA. V was trimmed by 1 base and J by 4 bases, leaving 7 bases between them. The CDR3 is 13 amino acids. This chain's CDR3 is CASSLGPGYGYTF. CDR3 nucleotide sequence: TGTGCCAGCAGCTTAGGTCCAGGCTATGGCTACACCTTC.